This T cell receptor beta chain was captured by sequencing in a study of OX40 agonist ivuxolimab in advanced cancers. Study-level points and caveats: Also present in some nonresponders was a low level of normalized T-cell clonal expansion.

Measured with immunoSEQ multiplex PCR; TCRdb has only the in-frame clones, and not every one. The sample records about 85,000 clones, around nine tenths being singletons. Of note for this clone: Antigen specificity is unknown.

The receptor was isolated from an adult with an advanced solid tumor such as melanoma, head and neck, liver or kidney cancer. The sequences come from CD4+ or CD8+ T cells sorted from blood, collected in a trial of the OX40 agonist ivuxolimab.

The CDR3 loop is CASSPLTGDNQPQHF. DNA for the CDR3: TGTGCCAGCTCACCACTGACAGGGGACAATCAGCCCCAGCATTTT. The rearrangement joins TRBV18 to TRBJ1-5, with 8 nucleotides matching TRBD1. The CDR3 contains 15 residues. V was pared by 1 base and J by 3 bases, with 2 bases of the junction left unmatched. Per the germline V gene, CDR1 is KGHSH and CDR2 is LQKENI.